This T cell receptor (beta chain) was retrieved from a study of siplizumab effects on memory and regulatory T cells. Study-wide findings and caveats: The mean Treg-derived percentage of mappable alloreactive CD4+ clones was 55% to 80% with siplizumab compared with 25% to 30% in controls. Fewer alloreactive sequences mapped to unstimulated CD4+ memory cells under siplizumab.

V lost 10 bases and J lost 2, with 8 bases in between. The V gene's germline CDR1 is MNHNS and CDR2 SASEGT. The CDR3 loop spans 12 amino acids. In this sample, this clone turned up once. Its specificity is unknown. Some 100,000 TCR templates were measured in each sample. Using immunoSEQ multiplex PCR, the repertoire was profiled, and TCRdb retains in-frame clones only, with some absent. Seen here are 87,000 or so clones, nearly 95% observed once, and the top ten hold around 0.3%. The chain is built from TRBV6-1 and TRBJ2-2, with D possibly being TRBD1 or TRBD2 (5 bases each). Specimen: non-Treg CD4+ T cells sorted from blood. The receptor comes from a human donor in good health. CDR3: CAMGPNTGELFF. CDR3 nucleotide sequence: TGTGCCATGGGACCCAACACCGGGGAGCTGTTTTTT.